Following are 29 T cell receptor beta chains from one sample sequenced in a study of shared clonotypes between healthy human individuals. Repertoires were generated with immunoSEQ multiplex PCR, while TCRdb's copy carries only in-frame clones and drops some. The sample includes roughly 700,000 clones, around 90% seen only once; the top ten take 30% to 40%. The sequenced sample was memory CD8+ T cells from PBMCs. Indicated subset: CD45RO+ cells pooled with CCR7-negative TemRA cells. The origin of the receptors is a man aged 18-30 years in good health. Some clones in this sample may be carry-over from other donors' samples.

The chain carries TRBV6-5 and TRBJ2-7; 8 nucleotides align to TRBD2. CDR3 length: 15 amino acids. V dropped 0 bases and J dropped 6; count of bases not matched to a gene: 7. The V gene's germline CDR1 is MNHEY and CDR2 SVGAGI. CDR3 sequence: CASSYSRSGRGEQYF. DNA of the CDR3: TGTGCCAGCAGTTACTCGAGGAGCGGGAGAGGCGAGCAGTACTTC.

The chain combines TRBV6-1 with TRBJ1-5, with D uncertain. The CDR3 is 14 residues long. CDR1 and CDR2 from the germline V gene are MNHNS and SASEGT. V dropped 7 bases and J dropped 3 bases, with 13 bases sitting between them. For the CDR3, the DNA is TGTGCCAGCAATAACCGGGGTATCAATCAGCCCCAGCATTTT. Its translation: CASNNRGINQPQHF.

This chain links TRBV5-1 with TRBJ1-1; D call uncertain. This CDR3 region has 14 residues. V shed 0 bases and J shed 1 base, with 7 bases lying between them. Germline V lookup: CDR1 SGHRS, CDR2 YFSETQ. This chain's CDR3 is CASSLEPTNTEAFF. CDR3 sequence (DNA): TGCGCCAGCAGCTTGGAACCTACGAACACTGAAGCTTTCTTT.

The V and J genes are TRBV5-5 and TRBJ2-7; a weak D match, TRBD1 (5 bases). This CDR3 contains 16 residues. Germline-derived CDR1 and CDR2 are SGHKS and YYEKEE (reference sequence). V lost 2 bases and J 2 bases, leaving 17 bases between the germline ends. CDR3 nucleotide sequence: TGTGCCAGCAGCTTAGAATATAGCTACAGGCCCTACGAGCAGTACTTC. This gives the protein CASSLEYSYRPYEQYF.

This chain joins TRBV7-6 and TRBJ2-3; D gene uncertain. The CDR3 consists of 12 residues. Looked up from germline, CDR1 is SGHVS and CDR2 is FNYEAQ. V was pared by 1 base and J by 6 bases, with 5 bases between. The CDR3 protein is CASSLGRDTQYF. The CDR3 bases are TGTGCCAGCAGCTTAGGACGGGATACGCAGTATTTT. Variable domain in full (rest from reference TRBV7-6 and TRBJ2-3): GAGVSQSPRYKVTKRGQDVALRCDPISGHVSLYWYRQALGQGPEFLTYFNYEAQQDKSGLPNDRFSAERPEGSISTLTIQRTEQRDSAMYRCASSLGRDTQYFGPGTRLTVL.

This chain uses TRBV6-5 with TRBJ1-2; D gene unclear. This CDR3 is built from 14 residues. Trimming took 2 bases from V and 8 from J, leaving 15 bases between them. The germline V gene encodes CDR1 MNHEY and CDR2 SVGAGI. CDR3 nucleotides: TGTGCCAGCAGTTACACCCGGGCGCCCAGAGGCTACACCTTC. The encoded protein is CASSYTRAPRGYTF.

The chain carries TRBV28 and TRBJ2-7, with 8 bases that match TRBD1. From germline, CDR1 is MDHEN and CDR2 SYDVKM. V was pared by 6 bases and J by 3 bases, with 10 bases of the junction left unmatched. The CDR3 extends over 15 amino acids. The CDR3 sequence: CASRQRQGNSYEQYF. CDR3 bases: TGTGCCAGCAGACAGAGACAGGGGAACAGCTACGAGCAGTACTTC.

This clone has a single count. The gene calls are TRBV5-6 and TRBJ1-2, with no clear D. Germline V gives CDR1 SGHDT, CDR2 YYEEEE. The V end was cut by 3 bases, the J end by 8 bases, with 17 bases between. The CDR3 is 14 residues long. The CDR3 here is CASSSQTAGNGYTF. The CDR3 DNA reads as TGTGCCAGCAGCTCTCAAACAGCGGGTAACGGCTACACCTTC.

The rearrangement links TRBV9 to TRBJ2-7, with TRBD1 matching 7 bases. CDR1 is SGDLS and CDR2 is YYNGEE in the germline V gene. Trimming at V came to 4 bases and at J to 6 bases, leaving 10 bases not matched to a gene. The CDR3 sequence is 14 residues long. The CDR3 sequence is CASSYSGTASEQYF. CDR3 bases: TGTGCCAGCAGCTATTCTGGGACAGCTAGCGAGCAGTACTTC.

This rearrangement joins TRBV13 to TRBJ2-7, with TRBD2 matching 7 bases. This CDR3 region has 14 residues. The V and J ends lost 4 bases and 2 bases, in that order; junction bases with no gene match: 5. From germline, CDR1 is PRHDT and CDR2 FYEKMQ (reference sequence). The CDR3, as DNA: TGTGCCAGCAGCTCCAGCGGGACCACCTACGAGCAGTACTTC. As protein: CASSSSGTTYEQYF.

This chain uses TRBV19 with TRBJ2-1; 12 bases align to TRBD2. Germline-derived CDR1 and CDR2 are LNHDA and SQIVND (reference sequence). Trimming at V came to 5 bases and at J to 2 bases, leaving 4 bases not matched to a gene. The CDR3 covers 16 residues. The CDR3 coding sequence is TGTGCCAGTAGTGATCGGACTAGCGGGACCTACAATGAGCAGTTCTTC. This encodes CASSDRTSGTYNEQFF.

This chain connects TRBV11-3 to TRBJ2-3; 10 bases are shared with TRBD1. Looked up from germline, CDR1 is SGHNT and CDR2 is YENEEA. The ends lost 1 base at V and 5 bases at J; junction bases unmatched: 6. This CDR3 is 16 amino acids long. The CDR3 here is CASSLGDRGQVDTQYF. The DNA for the CDR3 is TGTGCCAGCAGCTTAGGAGACAGGGGGCAAGTAGATACGCAGTATTTT.

The chain has TRBV7-8 and TRBJ1-4; D perhaps matches TRBD1 (6 bases). Trimming took 5 bases from V and 6 from J, leaving 13 bases between them. The germline CDR1 and CDR2 sequences are SGHVS and FQNEAQ. The CDR3 loop spans 14 amino acids. CDR3 in amino acids: CASSTSTGYEKLFF. The DNA for the CDR3 is TGTGCCAGCAGCACCTCAACAGGGTATGAAAAACTGTTTTTT.

V gene TRBV4-2 combines with J gene TRBJ2-5; TRBD1 matches 10 bases. V was clipped by 0 bases and J by 4 bases; unmatched bases: 11. CDR1 and CDR2 (germline): LGHNA, YNFKEQ. CDR3 size: 18 residues. The CDR3 protein is CASSQELEDRGSPETQYF. Here the CDR3 DNA reads TGTGCCAGCAGCCAAGAACTAGAGGACAGGGGGTCCCCAGAGACCCAGTACTTC.

The genes are TRBV10-1 and TRBJ2-2; 8 nucleotides align to TRBD2. V shed 9 bases and J 2 bases; nucleotides not matched to a gene: 23. Germline assignment: CDR1 WNHNN and CDR2 SYGVQD (reference sequence). The CDR3 is 20 amino acids. The CDR3: CASNCRRDGGDSVNTGELFF. The DNA for the CDR3 is TGCGCCAGTAATTGCCGCCGGGACGGGGGGGACTCTGTAAACACCGGGGAGCTGTTTTTT.

This clone occurred once. This chain connects TRBV27 to TRBJ2-1, with 7 nucleotides matching TRBD2. CDR3 length equals 15 residues. V dropped 2 bases and J dropped 2; count of bases not matched to a gene: 3. Germline V CDR1 and CDR2: MNHEY, SMNVEV (reference sequence). The CDR3 nucleotides read TGTGCCAGCAGTTTACGTGGGACTACCTACAATGAGCAGTTCTTC. Translating gives CASSLRGTTYNEQFF.

The chain employs TRBV15 and TRBJ2-1; D is undetermined. Trimming shortened V by 0 bases and J by 8 bases, and 11 bases separated the two germline ends. The germline V gene has CDR1 LNHNV and CDR2 YYDKDF (reference sequence). The CDR3 covers 14 residues. The CDR3 protein is CATSRERRADEQFF. The CDR3 DNA is TGTGCCACCAGCAGAGAAAGACGGGCCGATGAGCAGTTCTTC.

The V gene is TRBV5-8, the J gene TRBJ1-4; maybe TRBD1 (5 bases). Germline V gives CDR1 SGHTS, CDR2 YDEGEE. The V end was cut by 0 bases, the J end by 8 bases, with 14 bases between. The CDR3 is made up of 15 amino acids. CDR3 nucleotide sequence: TGTGCCAGCAGCTTGGTAGCTAGACGGGGGGAAAAACTGTTTTTT. This gives the protein CASSLVARRGEKLFF.

The chain couples TRBV4-1 to TRBJ2-1; 8 bases map to TRBD1. Germline V gene data show CDR1 as MGHRA and CDR2 as YSYEKL. CDR3 length: 15 residues. The ends lost 4 bases at V and 4 bases at J; junction bases unmatched: 6. Here the CDR3 DNA reads TGCGCCAGCAGCCTCAGGGGGCCCCTATACAATGAGCAGTTCTTC. Its protein is CASSLRGPLYNEQFF.

This clone was recorded once. The V gene is TRBV7-9, the J gene TRBJ1-2; D might be TRBD1 (6 bases). Deletions cut 4 bases from V and 8 bases from J, with 17 bases between. Germline CDR1 reads SEHNR; CDR2 reads FQNEAQ (reference sequence). CDR3 length: 14 residues. The CDR3 DNA sequence: TGTGCCAGCAGCTCCCCAGGACAGTCTAGAGGCTACACCTTC. Translated, it gives CASSSPGQSRGYTF.

This clone was found a few times. The genes are TRBV5-7 and TRBJ2-7; D is ambiguous. TRBV5-7 is given ORF status, its function remaining uncertain. This CDR3 is built from 11 residues. Between the trimmed V and J ends, which lost 2 bases and 1 base, there was a span of 1 base. The CDR3 nucleotides are TGTGCCAGCAGCTTTTCCTACGAGCAGTACTTC. It codes for CASSFSYEQYF.

This chain uses TRBV4-3 with TRBJ2-1; D perhaps matches TRBD2 (5 bases). CDR3 length: 13 residues. Per the germline V gene, CDR1 is LGHNA and CDR2 is YSLEER. With 0 bases removed from V and 11 bases from J, the gap between germline ends came to 11 bases. The CDR3 nucleotides are TGCGCCAGCAGCCAAGAGCGTACGGGGAAGCAGTTCTTC. It is translated as CASSQERTGKQFF.

The chain joins TRBV7-3 to TRBJ2-1; 9 nucleotides align to TRBD1. The V and J ends lost 5 bases and 10 bases, in that order; junction bases with no gene match: 15. Per germline, CDR1 SGHTA and CDR2 FQGTGA. This CDR3 comprises 16 residues. In nucleotides, the CDR3 is TGTGCCAGCAGCGCAACCCGGGACAGGGTTATCGGCGAGCAGTTCTTC. It codes for CASSATRDRVIGEQFF.

With respect to this clone: Relative to the germline gene, one junction end is altered; a read error may explain this. In nucleotides, the CDR3 is TGTGCCAGCAGGACGGACAGGGTATTT. It translates to CASRTDRVF. The chain combines TRBV28 with TRBJ2-3; TRBD1 agrees at 8 bases. Germline values: CDR1 MDHEN, CDR2 SYDVKM. The CDR3 has 9 residues.

The V and J genes are TRBV6-4 and TRBJ1-2; D may be TRBD1 (5 bases). Looked up from germline, CDR1 is MRHNA and CDR2 is SNTAGT. V dropped 6 bases and J dropped 10 bases, with 15 bases sitting between them. The length of the CDR3 is 12 residues. This chain's CDR3 is CASRAGTLDYTF. In DNA form, the CDR3 reads TGTGCCAGCAGAGCCGGGACCCTCGACTACACCTTC.

The chain is built from TRBV18 and TRBJ2-5; possibly TRBD1 for D (6 bases). V lost 4 bases and J 2 bases, leaving 17 bases between the germline ends. The length of the CDR3 is 16 residues. CDR1 and CDR2 (germline): KGHSH, LQKENI. The CDR3 is CASSQFADRSQETQYF. CDR3 nucleotide sequence: TGTGCCAGCTCACAGTTCGCGGACAGATCGCAAGAGACCCAGTACTTC.

This rearrangement joins TRBV28 to TRBJ2-7; no firm D call. Trimming removed 3 bases from V and 7 bases from J, with 4 bases in between. Germline CDR1 reads MDHEN; CDR2 reads SYDVKM. The CDR3 spans 10 residues. The DNA of the CDR3 is TGTGCCAGCAGTTTGAAGGAGCAGTACTTC. Translation gives CASSLKEQYF.

There are a few counts of this clone. Here the CDR3 reads CAWSPVGGQAYSNQPQHF. CDR3 bases: TGTGCCTGGAGTCCGGTGGGGGGCCAGGCCTACAGCAATCAGCCCCAGCATTTT. The chain uses TRBV30 and TRBJ1-5; tentative D call: TRBD1 (6 bases). CDR1 is GTSNPN and CDR2 is SVGIG in the germline V gene (reference sequence). Trimming took 2 bases from V and 1 from J, leaving 21 bases between them. The CDR3 loop spans 18 amino acids.

V gene TRBV10-3 combines with J gene TRBJ2-3; 9 bases map to TRBD2. The ends lost 3 bases at V and 4 bases at J; junction bases unmatched: 11. The CDR3 runs to 17 residues. CDR1 and CDR2 (germline): ENHRY, SYGVKD. The CDR3 here is CAISEGISGSGSDTQYF. CDR3 coding DNA: TGTGCCATCAGTGAAGGGATTAGCGGGAGTGGGTCAGATACGCAGTATTTT.